Shown below are 5 T cell receptor beta chains from a single sample sequenced in a study of T cell repertoires in cytomegalovirus infection (dated by TCRdb to between 2018 and 2021). Instrument used: Illumina HiSeq 1500. In-frame beta chains were kept once TCRdb had trimmed the public reads at Q25 with fastp and called clones with MiXCR. Identical CDR3 protein sequences are pooled into one entry, listed with their most common genes and DNA. This sample has roughly 200,000 distinct CDR3 sequences in its table, and roughly 17% of those were observed once. Clones ranked in the top ten supply less than 25% of the sample. Sequencing was carried out using CD8+ T cells from PBMCs. The receptor set was obtained from a human donor in good health (CMV status not recorded). Some clones in this sample may be carry-over from other donors' samples.

A remark on this clonotype: One end of the junction varies from germline; a read error may be responsible. CDR3 amino acids: CASTETYEQYF. Written as DNA, the CDR3 is TGCGCCAGCACTGAGACCTACGAGCAGTACTTC. V is TRBV10-2 and J is TRBJ2-7; D call uncertain. From germline, CDR1 is WSHSY and CDR2 SAAADI. This CDR3 comprises 11 residues.

The V gene is TRBV6-1, the J gene TRBJ1-1, with TRBD1 as a possible D gene (5 bases). The ends were cut back, 7 bases at V and 1 base at J, with 10 bases in the middle. Per germline, CDR1 MNHNS and CDR2 SASEGT. This CDR3 is built from 13 residues. This CDR3 is CASTLDTNTEAFF. In nucleotides, the CDR3 is TGTGCCAGCACCTTGGACACGAACACTGAAGCTTTCTTT.

The chain links TRBV7-2 to TRBJ1-1, with 7 bases lining up with TRBD1. Germline V gene sequence: CDR1 SGHTA, CDR2 FQGNSA. CDR3 length equals 17 residues. The J segment lost 7 bases and the V segment lost 5 bases, leaving 19 bases of the junction unmatched. CDR3 in amino acids: CASSLTVAGTASYEAFF. Here the CDR3 DNA reads TGTGCCAGCAGCCTAACGGTAGCCGGGACAGCGTCGTATGAAGCTTTCTTT.

V is TRBV4-3 and J is TRBJ2-1; the D is unclear. V dropped 5 bases and J dropped 12 bases, with 14 bases sitting between them. The CDR3 contains 12 residues. Germline assignment: CDR1 LGHNA and CDR2 YSLEER. The CDR3 sequence: CASSEKAEVQFF. The CDR3 bases are TGCGCCAGCAGCGAAAAGGCTGAGGTGCAGTTCTTC.

This rearrangement joins TRBV12-3 or TRBV12-4 to TRBJ2-3, with D unclear. V shed 5 bases and J shed 6 bases, with 15 bases lying between them. The CDR3 length is 14 residues. This CDR3 is CASSPPQTGDTQYF. CDR3 bases: TGTGCCAGCAGTCCCCCACAAACCGGCGATACGCAGTATTTT.